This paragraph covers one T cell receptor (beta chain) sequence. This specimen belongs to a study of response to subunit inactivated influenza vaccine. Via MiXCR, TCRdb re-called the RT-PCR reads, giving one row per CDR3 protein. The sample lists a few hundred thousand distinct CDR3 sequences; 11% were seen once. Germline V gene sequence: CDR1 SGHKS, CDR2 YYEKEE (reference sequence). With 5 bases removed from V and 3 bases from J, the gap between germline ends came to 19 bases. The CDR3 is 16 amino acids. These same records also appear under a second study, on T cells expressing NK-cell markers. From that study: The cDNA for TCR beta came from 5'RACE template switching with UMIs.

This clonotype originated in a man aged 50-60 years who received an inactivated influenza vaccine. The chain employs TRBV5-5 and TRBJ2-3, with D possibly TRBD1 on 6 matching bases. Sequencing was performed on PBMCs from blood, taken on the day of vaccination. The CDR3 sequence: CASSSTGTYGTDTQYF. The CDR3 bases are TGTGCCAGCAGTTCTACCGGGACATATGGGACAGATACGCAGTATTTT.